The 16 T cell receptor beta chains listed next were all sequenced from one sample in a study of T cells in localized non-small cell lung cancer. Method: immunoSEQ multiplex PCR; TCRdb's copy keeps in-frame clones and lacks some. The data contain tens of thousands of clones, just under 80% of them singletons. The sample in question was peripheral blood, obtained before any cancer treatment. These receptors all stem from a male donor aged 60 or over with stage III squamous cell lung carcinoma.

This sequence joins TRBV5-6 and TRBJ1-1, with D possibly matching TRBD1 (5 bases). Per germline, CDR1 SGHDT and CDR2 YYEEEE. V was cut by 0 bases and J by 1 base, with 10 bases left in between. The CDR3 is made up of 15 amino acids. CDR3 in amino acids: CASSLAYRRNTEAFF. The CDR3 bases are TGTGCCAGCAGCTTGGCATACAGGAGGAACACTGAAGCTTTCTTT.

This sequence joins TRBV7-2 and TRBJ2-1; D may be TRBD2 (6 bases). This CDR3 has 16 residues. Looked up from germline, CDR1 is SGHTA and CDR2 is FQGNSA. V lost 4 bases and J lost 7, with 20 bases in between. The CDR3, as DNA: TGTGCCAGCAGCTCCCGTGGCGGGGCCCGGGTAAATGAGCAGTTCTTC. Translation: CASSSRGGARVNEQFF.

This clone was observed a single time. This chain joins TRBV2 and TRBJ2-7; D unclear. The germline CDR1 and CDR2 sequences are SNHLY and FYNNEI. The CDR3 length is 12 residues. The V end was cut by 0 bases, the J end by 3 bases, with 3 bases between. CDR3: CASSEAIYEQYF. Here the CDR3 DNA reads TGTGCCAGCAGTGAAGCCATCTACGAGCAGTACTTC. The full variable domain, in which reference TRBV2 and TRBJ2-7 provide the parts outside the CDR3, is EPEVTQTPSHQVTQMGQEVILRCVPISNHLYFYWYRQILGQKVEFLVSFYNNEISEKSEIFDDQFSVERPDGSNFTLKIRSTKLEDSAMYFCASSEAIYEQYFGPGTRLTVT.

The CDR3 sequence is CASSQAGGTEAFF. The CDR3 DNA is TGTGCCAGCTCACAAGCGGGGGGCACTGAAGCTTTCTTT. V and J are TRBV6-1 and TRBJ1-1; tentatively, D is TRBD1 (5 bases). Germline V gene data show CDR1 as MNHNS and CDR2 as SASEGT. Trimming removed 8 bases from V and 4 bases from J, with 14 bases in between. This CDR3 has 13 residues.

This clone was detected only once. This rearrangement joins TRBV30 to TRBJ2-3, with D possibly TRBD1 on 6 matching bases. This CDR3 is built from 13 residues. The germline V and J ends were trimmed by 4 bases and 1 base, with 9 bases remaining between them. CDR1 and CDR2 from the germline V gene are GTSNPN and SVGIG (reference sequence). The CDR3 spells CAWNRDGTDTQYF. The CDR3 DNA sequence: TGTGCCTGGAACAGGGACGGCACAGATACGCAGTATTTT.

V and J are TRBV7-2 and TRBJ2-3; tentatively, D is TRBD2 (6 bases). This CDR3 comprises 12 residues. V was shortened by 5 bases and J by 9 bases, with 12 bases between the two germline ends. Germline V gene data show CDR1 as SGHTA and CDR2 as FQGNSA. The CDR3 bases are TGTGCCAGCAGCATAGGACTACAAACGCAGTATTTT. Protein product: CASSIGLQTQYF.

This sequence joins TRBV7-2 and TRBJ1-1; D remains unclear. CDR1 is SGHTA, CDR2 FQGNSA, per germline. The CDR3 has 13 residues. Trimming stripped 5 bases from V and 7 bases from J, with 14 bases between. CDR3 DNA: TGTGCCAGCAGCCCAGCGAACGCAGATGAAGCTTTCTTT. Translation gives CASSPANADEAFF.

The chain links TRBV5-3 to TRBJ1-1, with a tentative D call TRBD1 (6 bases). TRBV5-3 is known as an ORF, though its function is uncertain. Trimming shortened V by 4 bases and J by 0 bases, and 28 bases separated the two germline ends. The CDR3 has 20 amino acids. CDR3 in amino acids: CARSLVEPDRRGIMNTEAFF. CDR3 in DNA: TGTGCCAGAAGCCTTGTCGAACCGGACAGACGAGGGATAATGAACACTGAAGCTTTCTTT.

The chain combines TRBV19 with TRBJ2-5; D unclear. The V gene's germline CDR1 is LNHDA and CDR2 SQIVND (reference sequence). The CDR3 totals 13 residues. Trimming took 5 bases from V and 2 from J, leaving 9 bases between them. The CDR3 nucleotides are TGTGCCAGTAGTCCTAGGATTCAAGAGACCCAGTACTTC. It translates to CASSPRIQETQYF. The full variable domain, in which reference TRBV19 and TRBJ2-5 provide the parts outside the CDR3, is DGGITQSPKYLFRKEGQNVTLSCEQNLNHDAMYWYRQDPGQGLRLIYYSQIVNDFQKGDIAEGYSVSREKKESFPLTVTSAQKNPTAFYLCASSPRIQETQYFGPGTRLLVL.

The count of this clone is one. CDR3 amino acids: CASSFRLGGLPNTGELFF. Written as DNA, the CDR3 is TGTGCCAGCAGCTTTCGGCTTGGGGGCCTACCCAACACCGGGGAGCTGTTTTTT. The genes are TRBV7-2 and TRBJ2-2; D may be TRBD1 (6 bases). The V and J ends lost 3 bases and 2 bases respectively, with 19 bases between them. The CDR3 extends over 18 amino acids. CDR1 is SGHTA, CDR2 FQGNSA, per germline.

The chain recombines TRBV7-8 with TRBJ2-1; D not certain. Germline V gene data show CDR1 as SGHVS and CDR2 as FQNEAQ. Trimming stripped 2 bases from V and 3 bases from J, with 11 bases between. This CDR3 comprises 15 residues. The CDR3 is CASSLQSENYNEQFF. CDR3 DNA: TGTGCCAGCAGCTTACAATCGGAAAACTACAATGAGCAGTTCTTC.

The chain couples TRBV10-3 to TRBJ1-1; D is ambiguous. Germline CDR1 and CDR2: ENHRY and SYGVKD. Trimming removed 0 bases from V and 7 bases from J, with 9 bases in between. The CDR3 runs 13 residues. The CDR3 coding sequence is TGTGCCATCAGTGAGTCTAGGAAAGTTGAAGCTTTCTTT. Its translation: CAISESRKVEAFF.

The chain is built from TRBV28 and TRBJ2-3; D unresolved. CDR3 size: 13 residues. V was trimmed by 6 bases and J by 1 base, leaving 8 bases between them. Germline CDR1 and CDR2: MDHEN and SYDVKM. CDR3 sequence: CASRSPGTDTQYF. The CDR3, as DNA: TGTGCCAGCAGAAGCCCGGGCACAGATACGCAGTATTTT.

The gene calls are TRBV9 and TRBJ1-2; D is ambiguous. Germline V CDR1 and CDR2: SGDLS, YYNGEE. Trimming left V 3 bases short and J 2 bases short, with 14 bases between. The CDR3 sequence is 15 residues long. The CDR3 sequence: CASSDAVSRNYGYTF. CDR3 coding DNA: TGTGCCAGCAGCGACGCCGTATCCCGGAACTATGGCTACACCTTC.

The chain employs TRBV6-5 and TRBJ2-1; D is unclear. From germline, CDR1 is MNHEY and CDR2 SVGAGI. The CDR3 spans 16 residues. The germline V and J ends were trimmed by 0 bases and 2 bases, with 11 bases remaining between them. DNA for the CDR3: TGTGCCAGCAGTTACTCGAACTACCTTGCCTACAATGAGCAGTTCTTC. It specifies CASSYSNYLAYNEQFF.

The chain employs TRBV9 and TRBJ2-3; D is ambiguous. Germline V gene sequence: CDR1 SGDLS, CDR2 YYNGEE. The CDR3 is made up of 16 amino acids. The ends were cut back, 3 bases at V and 7 bases at J, with 21 bases in the middle. Here the CDR3 DNA reads TGTGCCAGCAGCGCCGGACCGCCGACTGGCCTTAATACGCAGTATTTT. As protein: CASSAGPPTGLNTQYF.